The 27 T cell receptor beta chains given below trace back to one sample, sequenced in a study of beta chain features in type 1 diabetes. Study-wide results and caveats: Moderate yet significant TCRB CDR3 shortening was seen in Type 1 diabetes patients in all four CD4+ subsets.

No antigen has been assigned to these receptors. The entirety of the isolated RNA underwent reverse transcription, so expressed TCRB transcripts were sequenced. The protocol was immunoSEQ multiplex PCR, while the TCRdb copy is restricted to in-frame clones and leaves out a portion. This table has roughly 160,000 clones, around 7.8% appearing once. Sequencing used central memory CD4+ T cells from blood. The receptors shown here come from a woman aged 40 to 55 with type 1 diabetes.

V and J are TRBV6-6 and TRBJ1-1; D is unclear. The germline V gene has CDR1 MNHNY and CDR2 SVGAGI (reference sequence). The CDR3 is 15 residues long. V lost 2 bases and J lost 5, with 15 bases in between. The CDR3 loop reads CASSYGGLERTEAFF. As DNA, the CDR3 is TGTGCCAGCAGTTACGGCGGCCTCGAGAGGACTGAAGCTTTCTTT.

This clone has more than one count but fewer than ten. The CDR3 coding sequence is TGTGCCAGCAGCGGAACAAGACAGGGGGACAATGAGCAGTTCTTC. This gives the protein CASSGTRQGDNEQFF. The rearrangement joins TRBV2 to TRBJ2-1, with 9 bases identical to TRBD1. V lost 6 bases and J lost 5; bases outside the gene matches: 8. The CDR3 loop spans 15 amino acids. Per germline, CDR1 SNHLY and CDR2 FYNNEI.

The gene calls are TRBV7-9 and TRBJ2-1; tentatively, D is TRBD2 (6 bases). The CDR3 is made up of 16 amino acids. Per the germline V gene, CDR1 is SEHNR and CDR2 is FQNEAQ (reference sequence). The V and J ends lost 1 base and 12 bases respectively, with 22 bases between them. DNA of the CDR3: TGTGCCAGCAGCTTAGTTGCCGGGAGTGTAGTTAACAGGCAGTTCTTC. Protein product: CASSLVAGSVVNRQFF.

This rearrangement joins TRBV6-5 to TRBJ2-1; D is possibly TRBD2 (7 bases). This CDR3 is built from 13 residues. Per germline, CDR1 MNHEY and CDR2 SVGAGI. The V end lost 7 bases, the J end lost 8 bases, and 15 bases lay between the germline ends. The CDR3 DNA reads as TGTGCCAGCACCGAGGGGGGGAGCGATGAGCAGTTCTTC. The encoded protein is CASTEGGSDEQFF.

DNA for the CDR3: TGTGCCAGCAGTCAAACAAGCGGGGCTTACAATGAGCAGTTCTTC. This gives the protein CASSQTSGAYNEQFF. V usage is TRBV9 and J usage is TRBJ2-1, with 7 bases matching TRBD2. Germline loops: CDR1 SGDLS, CDR2 YYNGEE. V trimming: 5 bases; J trimming: 4 bases; junction bases outside the gene matches: 9. The CDR3 is 15 amino acids.

This clone was seen a few times. This sequence joins TRBV4-2 and TRBJ1-5; D is unresolved. The CDR3 has 17 amino acids. V lost 0 bases to trimming and J lost 0 bases, with 12 bases between them. CDR1 and CDR2 (germline): LGHNA, YNFKEQ. The CDR3 sequence: CASSQDAGSGSNQPQHF. Written as DNA, the CDR3 is TGTGCCAGCAGCCAAGACGCTGGTTCAGGTAGCAATCAGCCCCAGCATTTT.

The J gene is TRBJ2-3, the V gene TRBV4-2; TRBD2 matches at 7 bases. Germline lookup yields CDR1 LGHNA and CDR2 YNFKEQ. This CDR3 has 16 residues. V was pared by 4 bases and J by 5 bases, with 12 bases of the junction left unmatched. The CDR3, as DNA: TGTGCCAGCAGCCTTCTACCTAGCGGAGGTGAAGATACGCAGTATTTT. Protein: CASSLLPSGGEDTQYF.

Only a few counts were recorded for this clone. This chain joins TRBV7-9 and TRBJ2-5; TRBD1 might be the D (6 bases). The CDR3 runs to 15 residues. The ends were cut back, 3 bases at V and 0 bases at J, with 11 bases in the middle. CDR1 SEHNR and CDR2 FQNEAQ come from the germline V gene (reference sequence). The CDR3 spells CASSLIRGYQETQYF. CDR3 in DNA: TGTGCCAGCAGCTTGATCAGGGGTTACCAAGAGACCCAGTACTTC.

In this sample, this clone turned up a few times. This chain connects TRBV7-6 to TRBJ2-5, with D perhaps matching TRBD2 (6 bases). With 5 bases removed from V and 2 bases from J, the gap between germline ends came to 9 bases. The CDR3 contains 13 residues. Germline CDR1 is SGHVS and CDR2 is FNYEAQ. CDR3 nucleotides: TGTGCCAGCAGCGCCGGGAGACAAGAGACCCAGTACTTC. Amino acid sequence: CASSAGRQETQYF. Combining the CDR3 with reference TRBV7-6 and TRBJ2-5 gives the whole variable domain GAGVSQSPRYKVTKRGQDVALRCDPISGHVSLYWYRQALGQGPEFLTYFNYEAQQDKSGLPNDRFSAERPEGSISTLTIQRTEQRDSAMYRCASSAGRQETQYFGPGTRLLVL.

The V and J genes are TRBV7-2 and TRBJ1-1; D may be TRBD1 (5 bases). Germline V gene lookup returns CDR1 SGHTA and CDR2 FQGNSA. The CDR3 consists of 16 residues. V was shortened by 1 base and J by 5 bases, with 17 bases between the two germline ends. Here the CDR3 DNA reads TGTGCCAGCAGCTTAGAAGGTGGGGGGGTTGTGACTGAAGCTTTCTTT. Protein: CASSLEGGGVVTEAFF.

CDR3 residues: CAIGGFQSQPQHF. CDR3 coding DNA: TGTGCCATCGGGGGGTTCCAGAGTCAGCCCCAGCATTTT. The chain uses TRBV10-3 and TRBJ1-5, with D possibly being TRBD1 (5 bases). The CDR3 contains 13 residues. CDR1 ENHRY and CDR2 SYGVKD come from the germline V gene. Trimming shortened V by 8 bases and J by 6 bases, and 14 bases separated the two germline ends.

A few counts support this clone. The chain uses TRBV6-5 and TRBJ2-5, with 9 bases identical to TRBD1. V shed 5 bases, J shed 5 bases, and the junction held 6 bases outside the gene matches. The CDR3 extends over 14 amino acids. The V gene's germline CDR1 is MNHEY and CDR2 SVGAGI. CDR3 sequence: CASSGGTGRETQYF. DNA for the CDR3: TGTGCCAGCAGTGGTGGGACAGGGCGCGAGACCCAGTACTTC.

The chain has TRBV20-1 and TRBJ2-2, with D uncertain. The germline V and J ends were trimmed by 4 bases and 7 bases, with 7 bases remaining between them. Germline CDR1 reads DFQATT; CDR2 reads SNEGSKA (reference sequence). The CDR3 is made up of 11 amino acids. The CDR3 bases are TGCAGTGCTATCTACGGCGGGGAGCTGTTTTTT. Translating it yields CSAIYGGELFF.

The chain recombines TRBV25-1 with TRBJ2-5, with TRBD1 identical over 7 bases. The CDR3 covers 15 residues. With V trimmed by 3 bases and J by 3 bases, 7 bases remained unmatched. In germline, CDR1 is MGHDK, CDR2 SYGVNS. This chain's CDR3 is CASSDPGQTKETQYF. Here the CDR3 DNA reads TGTGCCAGCAGTGACCCGGGACAGACAAAAGAGACCCAGTACTTC. The variable domain in full, completed from reference TRBV25-1 and TRBJ2-5, reads EADIYQTPRYLVIGTGKKITLECSQTMGHDKMYWYQQDPGMELHLIHYSYGVNSTEKGDLSSESTVSRIRTEHFPLTLESARPSHTSQYLCASSDPGQTKETQYFGPGTRLLVL.

The chain joins TRBV5-1 to TRBJ2-5; 8 bases fit TRBD1. The J segment lost 2 bases and the V segment lost 5 bases, leaving 5 bases of the junction unmatched. The CDR3 covers 14 residues. The germline V gene encodes CDR1 SGHRS and CDR2 YFSETQ. This CDR3 reads CASRTGDGQETQYF. Here the CDR3 DNA reads TGCGCCAGCAGGACAGGGGACGGGCAAGAGACCCAGTACTTC.

This clone has more than one count but fewer than ten. The chain has TRBV10-3 and TRBJ1-3, with D perhaps TRBD1 (5 bases). V gave up 3 bases and J gave up 0 bases, with 9 bases separating them. CDR1 and CDR2 (germline): ENHRY, SYGVKD. This CDR3 has 15 residues. The DNA of the CDR3 is TGTGCCATCAGTGAACAGGCCTACTCTGGAAACACCATATATTTT. It translates to CAISEQAYSGNTIYF.

The rearrangement joins TRBV5-1 to TRBJ2-2, with 11 bases matching TRBD1. V lost 4 bases, J lost 6 bases, and 8 bases stayed unmatched. Germline values: CDR1 SGHRS, CDR2 YFSETQ. This CDR3 is 16 amino acids long. As DNA, the CDR3 is TGCGCCAGCAGCGGAGTCGGACAGGGGGCGGCCGGGGAGCTGTTTTTT. Its protein product is CASSGVGQGAAGELFF.

The chain couples TRBV18 to TRBJ2-7, with a possible D match to TRBD2 (7 bases). Germline V gene data show CDR1 as KGHSH and CDR2 as LQKENI. Trimming removed 3 bases at V and 5 bases at J, with 17 bases between. The CDR3 runs to 15 residues. The CDR3 sequence: CASSPPRGGHNEQYF. CDR3 DNA sequence: TGTGCCAGCTCACCCCCCCGCGGGGGCCATAACGAGCAGTACTTC.

This clone was observed a handful of times. The gene calls are TRBV27 and TRBJ2-4; 7 bases fit TRBD1. Trimming cost V 5 bases and J 7 bases; bases outside gene matches: 5. Germline V gives CDR1 MNHEY, CDR2 SMNVEV (reference sequence). The CDR3 contains 13 residues. The CDR3 region is CASSRQGENIQYF. CDR3 DNA sequence: TGTGCCAGCAGTAGACAGGGAGAGAACATTCAGTACTTC.

This clone has just a few counts. The J gene is TRBJ2-3, the V gene TRBV29-1, with TRBD2 matching 7 bases. The V segment lost 1 base and the J segment 1 base; nucleotides outside the gene matches: 2. Germline V CDR1 and CDR2: SQVTM, ANQGSEA. This CDR3 is built from 14 residues. Written as DNA, the CDR3 is TGCAGCGTTGAAGGTCTAGCGGGCACAGATACGCAGTATTTT. It encodes CSVEGLAGTDTQYF.

There are a few counts of this clone. The CDR3 DNA is TGTGCCAGCAGCGACGGGACAGGGGCTGAAAAACTGTTTTTT. It yields the protein CASSDGTGAEKLFF. The chain links TRBV9 to TRBJ1-4; 10 bases line up with TRBD1. Per germline, CDR1 SGDLS and CDR2 YYNGEE. Trimming took 3 bases from V and 7 from J; bases not matched to a gene: 3. The CDR3 totals 14 residues. The full variable domain, in which reference TRBV9 and TRBJ1-4 provide the parts outside the CDR3, is DSGVTQTPKHLITATGQRVTLRCSPRSGDLSVYWYQQSLDQGLQFLIQYYNGEERAKGNILERFSAQQFPDLHSELNLSSLELGDSALYFCASSDGTGAEKLFFGSGTQLSVL.

The gene calls are TRBV7-6 and TRBJ1-6; 9 positions match TRBD1. Germline V gene data show CDR1 as SGHVS and CDR2 as FNYEAQ. This CDR3 is 16 amino acids long. Germline trimming cut 4 bases from V and 7 bases from J; bases unmatched to any gene: 8. CDR3 region: CASSSRDRDWNSPLHF. The CDR3 DNA sequence: TGTGCCAGCAGCTCAAGGGACAGGGATTGGAATTCACCCCTCCACTTT.

The table lists this clone with a few counts. CDR3 sequence reads: CASSMGDYSYEQYF. The DNA for the CDR3 is TGTGCCAGTAGTATGGGCGACTACTCCTACGAGCAGTACTTC. The chain links TRBV19 to TRBJ2-7; D possibly corresponds to TRBD2 (5 bases). The V end was cut by 3 bases, the J end by 0 bases, with 9 bases between. Germline values: CDR1 LNHDA, CDR2 SQIVND (reference sequence). The CDR3 is 14 residues long.

The J gene is TRBJ2-2, the V gene TRBV7-3; no clear D. The V gene's germline CDR1 is SGHTA and CDR2 FQGTGA. V lost 4 bases to trimming and J lost 0 bases, with 15 bases between them. This CDR3 contains 17 residues. CDR3 coding DNA: TGTGCCAGCAGCTCTCGAGCCTACAGTGCGAACACCGGGGAGCTGTTTTTT. Amino acid sequence: CASSSRAYSANTGELFF.

This clone was detected ten times or more. The V gene is TRBV6-6, the J gene TRBJ1-6; the D gene is possibly TRBD1 (6 bases). CDR1 and CDR2 from the germline V gene are MNHNY and SVGAGI (reference sequence). Deletions cut 4 bases from V and 10 bases from J, with 14 bases between. The CDR3 spans 14 residues. The CDR3 here is CASSSGQEGSPLHF. CDR3 bases: TGTGCCAGCAGTTCGGGACAAGAAGGCTCACCCCTCCACTTT.

The sample holds a few counts of this clone. The chain joins TRBV7-2 to TRBJ2-5; the match to TRBD2 covers 8 bases. CDR1 is SGHTA, CDR2 FQGNSA, per germline. Trimming took 6 bases from V and 3 from J; bases not matched to a gene: 6. This CDR3 has 14 residues. The CDR3 DNA follows: TGTGCCAGCAGTCGTGGTAGCGGGAAAGAGACCCAGTACTTC. Its translation is CASSRGSGKETQYF.

The table lists this clone with many counts. V and J are TRBV18 and TRBJ1-1; TRBD1 aligns across 10 bases. V gave up 9 bases and J gave up 4 bases; unmatched junction bases: 11. The V gene's germline CDR1 is KGHSH and CDR2 LQKENI. The CDR3 covers 15 residues. The CDR3 region has the DNA TGTGCCAGTCATGACAGGGGGCTGGGGATCACTGAAGCTTTCTTT. Its translation is CASHDRGLGITEAFF.